These 32 T cell receptor beta chains share one sample of origin, sequenced in a study of shared clonotypes between healthy human individuals. This table comes from immunoSEQ multiplex PCR, and its TCRdb copy is limited to in-frame clones, with some not included. The sample has 2 million to 2.5 million clones, 90% to 95% seen once. The sample taken for sequencing was naive CD4+ T cells from PBMCs. Subset of the sample: CD45RA+ positively selected. The receptors were gathered from a man between 18 and 35 years old in good health. Some clones in this sample may be carry-over from other donors' samples.

This rearrangement joins TRBV30 to TRBJ1-2; D gene unclear. This CDR3 spans 14 amino acids. Germline V lookup: CDR1 GTSNPN, CDR2 SVGIG (reference sequence). V lost 1 base to trimming and J lost 4 bases, with 13 bases between them. This CDR3 reads CAWSESVGLYGYTF. CDR3 sequence (DNA): TGTGCCTGGAGTGAGTCGGTCGGACTCTATGGCTACACCTTC.

This clone was seen a handful of times. V is TRBV29-1 and J is TRBJ1-1, with 7 positions matching TRBD1. The CDR3 has 12 amino acids. Germline CDR1 SQVTM, CDR2 ANQGSEA. The V gene end was trimmed by 8 bases and the J gene end by 4 bases; junction bases not matched to a gene: 7. The CDR3 nucleotides are TGCAGCTCCTCCAGGGGGTCCACTGAAGCTTTCTTT. Its translation: CSSSRGSTEAFF.

The V call is TRBV20-1, the J call TRBJ1-2, with 9 bases matching TRBD1. Germline CDR1 DFQATT, CDR2 SNEGSKA (reference sequence). This CDR3 has 11 amino acids. The J segment lost 9 bases and the V segment lost 3 bases, leaving 2 bases of the junction unmatched. The DNA for the CDR3 is TGCAGTGCTAGTGGGACAGGGAGCTACACCTTC. Translating gives CSASGTGSYTF.

The chain couples TRBV6-6 to TRBJ2-7, with 12 bases aligning to TRBD1. V gave up 7 bases and J gave up 6 bases; unmatched junction bases: 7. Looked up from germline, CDR1 is MNHNY and CDR2 is SVGAGI (reference sequence). CDR3 length: 14 residues. This CDR3 is CASTRDRGLIEQYF. The DNA of the CDR3 is TGTGCCAGCACTCGGGACAGGGGGCTTATCGAGCAGTACTTC.

The V and J genes are TRBV7-8 and TRBJ2-4; D not certain. Germline CDR1 is SGHVS and CDR2 is FQNEAQ. The CDR3 runs to 11 residues. The V end was cut by 2 bases, the J end by 4 bases, with 0 bases between. CDR3 sequence reads: CASSLKNIQYF. As DNA, the CDR3 is TGTGCCAGCAGCTTAAAAAACATTCAGTACTTC.

The V gene is TRBV9, the J gene TRBJ2-7, with TRBD1 identical over 8 bases. Germline loops: CDR1 SGDLS, CDR2 YYNGEE. The CDR3 extends over 15 amino acids. V trimming: 7 bases; J trimming: 5 bases; junction bases outside the gene matches: 14. CDR3 amino acids: CASVQPKGQAHEQYF. The DNA for the CDR3 is TGTGCCAGCGTCCAACCGAAGGGACAGGCACACGAGCAGTACTTC.

The chain joins TRBV29-1 to TRBJ1-3; no reliable D call. Per the germline V gene, CDR1 is SQVTM and CDR2 is ANQGSEA. CDR3 length: 10 residues. Trimming pared 5 bases from V and 8 bases from J, leaving 7 bases between. CDR3 coding DNA: TGCAGCGTTTACGTGGACACCATATATTTT. As protein: CSVYVDTIYF.

This clone was recorded only once. The chain combines TRBV25-1 with TRBJ1-1; 11 positions agree with TRBD1. From germline, CDR1 is MGHDK and CDR2 SYGVNS. This CDR3 contains 14 residues. V lost 6 bases to trimming and J lost 3 bases; unmatched junction nucleotides: 3. In nucleotides, the CDR3 is TGTGCCAGCAGGGACAGGGGGCTTTACACTGAAGCTTTCTTT. Its protein product is CASRDRGLYTEAFF.

This chain links TRBV2 with TRBJ1-2; 7 positions match TRBD1. The V gene's germline CDR1 is SNHLY and CDR2 FYNNEI. The CDR3 extends over 16 amino acids. V shed 8 bases, J shed 4 bases, and the junction held 16 bases outside the gene matches. The CDR3 DNA reads TGTGCCAGCGTAGGGGACAGACTTCTTCGTGGCTATGGCTACACCTTC. Residues: CASVGDRLLRGYGYTF.

The V gene is TRBV6-5, the J gene TRBJ1-2; D call uncertain. Germline-derived CDR1 and CDR2 are MNHEY and SVGAGI. The CDR3 is 14 amino acids. Trimming took off 6 bases at V and 3 bases at J, with 14 bases between the two ends. In nucleotides, the CDR3 is TGTGCCAGCAGCCTGAGAGACAACTACTATGGCTACACCTTC. This translates into CASSLRDNYYGYTF.

This clone was counted a single time. The chain joins TRBV7-2 to TRBJ2-2; the D gene could be TRBD1 or TRBD2 (5 bases each). Trimming shortened V by 5 bases and J by 3 bases, and 10 bases separated the two germline ends. This CDR3 contains 14 residues. CDR1 and CDR2 (germline): SGHTA, FQGNSA. CDR3 nucleotide sequence: TGTGCCAGCAGCAAGGGACCTGACACCGGGGAGCTGTTTTTT. As protein: CASSKGPDTGELFF.

The chain uses TRBV19 and TRBJ2-3; 8 bases are shared with TRBD1. CDR3 length: 13 amino acids. V gave up 10 bases and J gave up 1 base; unmatched junction bases: 4. Germline V gives CDR1 LNHDA, CDR2 SQIVND (reference sequence). The CDR3 region is CATQGQGTDTQYF. The CDR3 DNA sequence: TGTGCCACCCAGGGACAGGGCACAGATACGCAGTATTTT.

The rearrangement links TRBV5-1 to TRBJ2-5; no definite D call. The CDR3 is 15 amino acids. Germline V lookup: CDR1 SGHRS, CDR2 YFSETQ. Trimming took 1 base from V and 2 from J, leaving 12 bases between them. CDR3 in DNA: TGCGCCAGCAGCTTGAGTTCACAGCTACAAGAGACCCAGTACTTC. Amino acid sequence: CASSLSSQLQETQYF.

The chain links TRBV5-1 to TRBJ2-7; 12 nucleotides line up with TRBD2. Germline V gene data show CDR1 as SGHRS and CDR2 as YFSETQ. The V segment lost 3 bases and the J segment 6 bases; nucleotides outside the gene matches: 4. The CDR3 consists of 14 residues. The CDR3 region is CASSWTSGKREQYF. The CDR3 coding sequence is TGCGCCAGCAGCTGGACTAGCGGGAAACGCGAGCAGTACTTC.

Comment on this clone: In the same sample, other DNA sequences code for this CDR3. The rearrangement uses TRBV15 and TRBJ2-7; TRBD2 matches 7 bases. Germline lookup yields CDR1 LNHNV and CDR2 YYDKDF (reference sequence). J was trimmed by 0 bases and V by 0 bases; bases with no gene match: 5. The CDR3 loop spans 16 amino acids. CDR3 sequence (DNA): TGTGCCACCAGCAGAGATCTGGGGAGGGGCTCCTACGAGCAGTACTTC. Protein sequence: CATSRDLGRGSYEQYF.

The V gene is TRBV18, the J gene TRBJ1-1; 7 bases map to TRBD1. The V and J ends lost 5 bases and 1 base, in that order; junction bases with no gene match: 7. Germline V lookup: CDR1 KGHSH, CDR2 LQKENI. CDR3 size: 15 residues. The CDR3 bases are TGTGCCAGCTCATCGTCCAGGGGGACGAACACTGAAGCTTTCTTT. It translates to CASSSSRGTNTEAFF.

This clone was recorded once. The chain uses TRBV7-9 and TRBJ2-5, with D possibly being TRBD1 or TRBD2 (6 bases each). Germline V gives CDR1 SEHNR, CDR2 FQNEAQ (reference sequence). V lost 1 base to trimming and J lost 4 bases, with 10 bases between them. CDR3 size: 14 residues. CDR3 sequence reads: CASSLEGGLETQYF. CDR3 nucleotides: TGTGCCAGCAGCTTAGAAGGGGGGCTAGAGACCCAGTACTTC. The full variable domain, completed using reference TRBV7-9 and TRBJ2-5, is DTGVSQNPRHKITKRGQNVTFRCDPISEHNRLYWYRQTLGQGPEFLTYFQNEAQLEKSRLLSDRFSAERPKGSFSTLEIQRTEQGDSAMYLCASSLEGGLETQYFGPGTRLLVL.

This clone was detected only once. J is TRBJ1-1 and V is TRBV7-7; 7 bases match TRBD1. Germline CDR1 reads SSHAT; CDR2 reads FNYEAQ (reference sequence). V shed 5 bases and J 4 bases; nucleotides not matched to a gene: 16. The CDR3 contains 17 residues. The CDR3 sequence is CASSVGQTGRGVTEAFF. CDR3 DNA: TGTGCCAGCAGCGTTGGTCAGACAGGGAGGGGGGTCACTGAAGCTTTCTTT.

The chain carries TRBV2 and TRBJ2-7; 10 nucleotides agree with TRBD2. V lost 1 base and J lost 7; bases outside the gene matches: 10. Germline CDR1 reads SNHLY; CDR2 reads FYNNEI. The CDR3 length is 16 residues. The CDR3 loop reads CASSEVGLAGVLEQYF. In DNA form, the CDR3 reads TGTGCCAGCAGTGAAGTTGGGCTAGCGGGAGTCCTTGAGCAGTACTTC.

The genes are TRBV7-3 and TRBJ2-2, with D possibly matching TRBD1 (5 bases). Trimming left V 2 bases short and J 3 bases short, with 13 bases between. The germline V gene has CDR1 SGHTA and CDR2 FQGTGA. This CDR3 has 16 residues. The CDR3 coding sequence is TGTGCCAGCAGCTTACCCAACCGACAGTACACCGGGGAGCTGTTTTTT. Amino acid sequence: CASSLPNRQYTGELFF. Drawing the rest from reference TRBV7-3 and TRBJ2-2, the complete variable domain is GAGVSQTPSNKVTEKGKYVELRCDPISGHTALYWYRQSLGQGPEFLIYFQGTGAADDSGLPNDRFFAVRPEGSVSTLKIQRTERGDSAVYLCASSLPNRQYTGELFFGEGSRLTVL.

The chain is built from TRBV5-1 and TRBJ2-7, with 9 positions matching TRBD1. From germline, CDR1 is SGHRS and CDR2 YFSETQ. The CDR3 contains 14 residues. V shed 4 bases, J shed 6 bases, and the junction held 8 bases outside the gene matches. The CDR3 DNA reads as TGCGCCAGCAGCAAACAGGGGGCGGAGGGCGAGCAGTACTTC. It specifies CASSKQGAEGEQYF.

This clone was recorded once. V is TRBV6-6 and J is TRBJ1-4; TRBD1 is a possible D gene (6 bases). Germline V gives CDR1 MNHNY, CDR2 SVGAGI (reference sequence). The ends were cut back, 10 bases at V and 4 bases at J, with 13 bases in the middle. The CDR3 consists of 13 residues. The CDR3 protein is CATRGPGNEKLFF. CDR3 DNA sequence: TGTGCCACCCGGGGGCCCGGTAATGAAAAACTGTTTTTT.

To note about this clone: The sample has other DNA sequences that encode this CDR3 too. The CDR3 is CASSGGQGPYEQYF. CDR3 nucleotides: TGTGCCAGCAGTGGGGGACAGGGACCCTACGAGCAGTACTTC. V usage is TRBV2 and J usage is TRBJ2-7, with TRBD1 matching 9 bases. Germline CDR1 and CDR2: SNHLY and FYNNEI. V gave up 4 bases and J gave up 2 bases; unmatched junction bases: 3. The length of the CDR3 is 14 residues.

The chain links TRBV19 to TRBJ2-3, with 11 bases that match TRBD2. This CDR3 contains 15 residues. Per the germline V gene, CDR1 is LNHDA and CDR2 is SQIVND (reference sequence). Germline trimming cut 4 bases from V and 3 bases from J; bases unmatched to any gene: 3. This CDR3 is CASSTLAGVTDTQYF. In DNA form, the CDR3 reads TGTGCCAGTAGTACACTAGCGGGAGTGACAGATACGCAGTATTTT.

The chain has TRBV27 and TRBJ2-2; 14 nucleotides align to TRBD2. The germline V gene encodes CDR1 MNHEY and CDR2 SMNVEV (reference sequence). With V trimmed by 6 bases and J by 6 bases, 12 bases remained unmatched. The CDR3 runs to 18 residues. The CDR3 DNA is TGTGCCAGCAGCACAACCTCCAGACTAGCGGGAGGGCCCGGGGAGCTGTTTTTT. This encodes CASSTTSRLAGGPGELFF.

The genes are TRBV6-5 and TRBJ2-7; TRBD1 matches at 7 bases. V shed 9 bases, J shed 7 bases, and the junction held 12 bases outside the gene matches. The CDR3 runs to 13 residues. Germline values: CDR1 MNHEY, CDR2 SVGAGI. For the CDR3, the DNA is TGTGCCAGTAAGGACAGGATGAAAAGAGAGCAGTACTTC. Its translation is CASKDRMKREQYF.

Of note for this clone: A much bigger clone sits one base away, suggesting this may be a read error. This chain joins TRBV6-1 and TRBJ1-1; D is unresolved. V lost 2 bases, J lost 1 base, and 5 bases lay in between. From germline, CDR1 is MNHNS and CDR2 SASEGT. The CDR3 spans 13 residues. CDR3 sequence reads: CASSEQANTEAFF. The DNA for the CDR3 is TGTGCCAGCAGTGAACAGGCGAACACTGAAGCTTTCTTT.

The chain uses TRBV5-1 and TRBJ2-1; 13 bases match TRBD2. This CDR3 spans 15 amino acids. The V and J ends lost 6 bases and 4 bases, in that order; junction bases with no gene match: 4. Germline V lookup: CDR1 SGHRS, CDR2 YFSETQ. The CDR3 bases are TGCGCCAGCATGACTAGCGGGAGGAGTTACAATGAGCAGTTCTTC. Amino acid sequence: CASMTSGRSYNEQFF.

This chain uses TRBV5-1 with TRBJ2-1; either TRBD1 or TRBD2 may supply D (5 bases each). The V gene's germline CDR1 is SGHRS and CDR2 YFSETQ. There are 16 residues in the CDR3. The V gene lost 0 bases and the J gene lost 5 bases, with 15 bases spanning the gap. The CDR3 DNA sequence: TGCGCCAGCAGCTTGGTCAGGGCCGGGACCCACAATGAGCAGTTCTTC. Amino acids: CASSLVRAGTHNEQFF.

The chain has TRBV27 and TRBJ1-1, with D tentatively TRBD1 (6 bases). This CDR3 has 15 residues. Germline V lookup: CDR1 MNHEY, CDR2 SMNVEV (reference sequence). The V and J ends lost 6 bases and 4 bases respectively, with 18 bases between them. CDR3 sequence (DNA): TGTGCCAGCAGAAATCCGATTAGGGGGGGCACTGAAGCTTTCTTT. Its translation is CASRNPIRGGTEAFF.

The J gene is TRBJ2-1, the V gene TRBV27; 8 nucleotides align to TRBD1. J lost 9 bases, V lost 7 bases, and 17 bases had no gene match. From germline, CDR1 is MNHEY and CDR2 SMNVEV (reference sequence). This CDR3 spans 16 amino acids. The CDR3, as DNA: TGTGCCAGCACAAAGAGACTCTTACAGGGGGTCATTGAGCAGTTCTTC. This sequence encodes CASTKRLLQGVIEQFF.

This clone was observed a single time. This sample includes further DNA sequences coding for the same CDR3. This chain connects TRBV5-1 to TRBJ1-1; D gene ambiguous. The length of the CDR3 is 12 residues. Germline V gene sequence: CDR1 SGHRS, CDR2 YFSETQ. Deletions cut 0 bases from V and 3 bases from J, with 3 bases between. The DNA of the CDR3 is TGCGCCAGCAGCTTGGGCGACACTGAAGCTTTCTTT. This codes for CASSLGDTEAFF.